The 14 T cell receptor beta chains below were found in one sample sequenced in a study of early T cells in non-severe SARS-CoV-2 infection. TCRdb called the 5' RACE reads again in MiXCR, with one record for every CDR3 protein. This table has about 92,000 distinct CDR3 sequences, about 15% appearing once. Sample: whole blood. The receptors stem from an adult who was a healthcare worker with PCR-confirmed SARS-CoV-2 infection or an uninfected control (not recorded which).

The chain has TRBV19 and TRBJ2-7; the match to TRBD2 covers 11 bases. This CDR3 has 15 residues. Germline V lookup: CDR1 LNHDA, CDR2 SQIVND (reference sequence). The ends lost 4 bases at V and 4 bases at J; junction bases unmatched: 6. The CDR3 sequence: CASSRGTSGSYEQYF. CDR3 sequence (DNA): TGTGCCAGTAGTAGAGGAACTAGCGGGAGTTACGAGCAGTACTTC.

The rearrangement links TRBV27 to TRBJ2-3; D perhaps matches TRBD2 (6 bases). V lost 6 bases and J 2 bases, leaving 12 bases between the germline ends. This CDR3 spans 14 amino acids. Germline assignment: CDR1 MNHEY and CDR2 SMNVEV (reference sequence). The CDR3 DNA reads TGTGCCAGCAGAAGGGACTCCTCCACAGATACGCAGTATTTT. This sequence encodes CASRRDSSTDTQYF.

The gene calls are TRBV6-6 and TRBJ2-1; 10 nucleotides match TRBD1. This CDR3 is 16 amino acids long. CDR1 and CDR2 from the germline V gene are MNHNY and SVGAGI (reference sequence). V trimming: 6 bases; J trimming: 3 bases; junction bases outside the gene matches: 8. The CDR3 coding sequence is TGTGCCAGCAGCCCTCCGGGACAGGGGCGCTACAATGAGCAGTTCTTC. Translating it yields CASSPPGQGRYNEQFF.

The chain couples TRBV7-3 to TRBJ2-7; 8 bases match TRBD1. With V trimmed by 2 bases and J by 0 bases, 3 bases remained unmatched. The CDR3 contains 15 residues. CDR1 SGHTA and CDR2 FQGTGA come from the germline V gene. CDR3 sequence (DNA): TGTGCCAGCAGCTTAGGGACAGGAAGCTCCTACGAGCAGTACTTC. Its translation is CASSLGTGSSYEQYF.

The sample holds a few counts of this clonotype. This chain connects TRBV7-6 to TRBJ2-4, with D possibly called TRBD1 or TRBD2 (5 bases each). In germline, CDR1 is SGHVS, CDR2 FNYEAQ. The V end lost 4 bases, the J end lost 5 bases, and 9 bases lay between the germline ends. The CDR3 loop spans 13 amino acids. CDR3 bases: TGTGCCAGCAGCTGGGGACCCGAAAACATTCAGTACTTC. This codes for CASSWGPENIQYF.

In its sample, this clonotype was seen many times. The chain joins TRBV29-1 to TRBJ2-3; the D call may be TRBD1 or TRBD2 (5 bases each). CDR1 SQVTM and CDR2 ANQGSEA come from the germline V gene. The CDR3 contains 17 residues. V gave up 3 bases and J gave up 1 base, with 20 bases separating them. CDR3 bases: TGCAGCGTTGATGGTTTCGCCGGGACGGCCGGCACAGATACGCAGTATTTT. Translated, it gives CSVDGFAGTAGTDTQYF.

This clonotype was detected only a few times. V usage is TRBV11-2 and J usage is TRBJ1-4; the D gene is possibly TRBD1 (6 bases). V lost 3 bases, J lost 5 bases, and 16 bases lay in between. Germline loops: CDR1 SGHAT, CDR2 FQNNGV. The CDR3 runs 16 residues. This CDR3 is CASSLRQVLLNEKLFF. In DNA, the CDR3 is TGTGCCAGCAGCTTGAGACAGGTCCTCCTAAATGAAAAACTGTTTTTT.

This chain joins TRBV14 and TRBJ2-4; D remains ambiguous. Trimming cost V 0 bases and J 0 bases, with 6 bases left between them. CDR3 length: 15 residues. CDR1 is SGHDN, CDR2 FVKESK, per germline. For the CDR3, the DNA is TGTGCCAGCAGCCAAGATCTGGGAGCCAAAAACATTCAGTACTTC. It is translated as CASSQDLGAKNIQYF.

This clonotype has at least ten counts. The rearrangement joins TRBV20-1 to TRBJ2-2; 12 bases match TRBD2. The CDR3 extends over 17 amino acids. Trimming cost V 1 base and J 4 bases; bases outside gene matches: 7. Germline CDR1 DFQATT, CDR2 SNEGSKA (reference sequence). The CDR3 DNA sequence: TGCAGTGCTAGAGGGACTAGCGGGATAAAGGGCACCGGGGAGCTGTTTTTT. This encodes CSARGTSGIKGTGELFF.

The chain couples TRBV11-2 to TRBJ2-3, with a tentative D call TRBD2 (5 bases). Germline V lookup: CDR1 SGHAT, CDR2 FQNNGV. V was shortened by 3 bases and J by 2 bases, with 9 bases between the two germline ends. This CDR3 region has 14 residues. CDR3 amino acids: CASSFGLDTDTQYF. CDR3 nucleotide sequence: TGTGCCAGCAGCTTTGGACTCGACACAGATACGCAGTATTTT.

This clonotype occurred a few times. The chain couples TRBV20-1 to TRBJ2-2, with a weak D call TRBD1 (6 bases). Deletions cut 6 bases from V and 7 bases from J, with 12 bases between. Germline lookup yields CDR1 DFQATT and CDR2 SNEGSKA (reference sequence). The CDR3 spans 12 residues. The CDR3 spells CSAQRGGGELFF. In DNA, the CDR3 is TGCAGTGCCCAGAGAGGGGGCGGGGAGCTGTTTTTT.

This clonotype has only a few counts. The chain is built from TRBV25-1 and TRBJ1-6; 9 nucleotides line up with TRBD1. J lost 8 bases, V lost 8 bases, and 16 bases had no gene match. Germline V CDR1 and CDR2: MGHDK, SYGVNS. The CDR3 length is 17 residues. CDR3 coding DNA: TGTGCCAGCCAACAATTTGGGACAGGGTTTCGTGATTCACCCCTCCACTTT. This encodes CASQQFGTGFRDSPLHF. Based on the CDR3 plus reference TRBV25-1 and TRBJ1-6, the full variable domain is EADIYQTPRYLVIGTGKKITLECSQTMGHDKMYWYQQDPGMELHLIHYSYGVNSTEKGDLSSESTVSRIRTEHFPLTLESARPSHTSQYLCASQQFGTGFRDSPLHFGNGTRLTVT.

The sample holds many counts of this clonotype. The rearrangement links TRBV7-9 to TRBJ2-1; 7 nucleotides align to TRBD2. This CDR3 is 15 amino acids long. Unmatched junction bases numbered 9, after V lost 6 bases and J lost 4 bases. The germline CDR1 and CDR2 sequences are SEHNR and FQNEAQ (reference sequence). The CDR3 DNA reads as TGTGCCAGCAGGGAAATGGGGACTACATACAATGAGCAGTTCTTC. It codes for CASREMGTTYNEQFF.

In its sample, this clonotype was seen many times. The rearrangement uses TRBV7-9 and TRBJ2-5, with no clear D. This CDR3 is 12 amino acids long. The germline gives CDR1 SEHNR, CDR2 FQNEAQ (reference sequence). V lost 5 bases, J lost 6 bases, and 10 bases lay in between. Here the CDR3 DNA reads TGTGCCAGCAGCCAAACGGCCCAGACCCAGTACTTC. Translated: CASSQTAQTQYF.